This TCR beta chain came from a study of blood T cell repertoires in COVID-19 (TCRdb year 2020). About the full investigation: Samples covering the acute and convalescent phases of COVID-19 were provided by collaborators in the United States, Italy and Spain. The prospective study material was composed of cDNA or gDNA derived from T cells, B-cell-depleted T cells, or PBMCs. Deeply sampled blood TCRbeta repertoires from subjects exposed to, actively infected with, or recovered from COVID-19 were included in the dataset. The repertoires were made available in a free public database intended to serve as a resource for research on the immune response to SARS-CoV-2. Samples came from the ongoing ImmuneRACE study (first 160 participants) plus 1,254 subjects from 6 global collaborators. Sample metadata almost always included a de-identified subject ID, COVID-19 status, age in years and sex. Where HLA class I and class II types were available, the types were taken from metadata supplied by the sample provider, not from assay-based typing.

Concerning this clone itself: Its antigen is currently not known. Base qualities were left out, and no much larger clone turns up one base away.

Participants in the prospective study were aged about 18 to 95 years, lived in 24 United States geographic areas, and enrolled through a virtual design. In the prospective study, participants were assigned to cohorts based on the clinical history participants reported in a screening survey and a study questionnaire. For ImmuneRACE Cohort 3, a participant was defined as recovered based on two consecutive negative NP/OP PCR tests, clearance by a healthcare professional, or resolution of symptoms. In the prospective study, mobile phlebotomists collected whole blood, serum and a nasopharyngeal or oropharyngeal swab from each participant. Participants in the prospective study had the option to provide additional blood draws and questionnaires over an approximately 2-month period. Prospective study blood samples were shipped either frozen or at room temperature before DNA extraction. CDR1 and CDR2 (MNHEY, SVGAGI) derive from the germline V gene. The CDR3 goes from the cysteine to the phenylalanine over 13 residues. The kept DNA is CDR3 alone, 39 bases in frame from the first base. V is pared back by 4 bases and J by 6 bases, with 13 bases lying between the germline termini.

Study-wide conclusions, independent of this receptor: The quantity of clinical and demographic metadata differed by source and by participant and was supplied without curation.

TCRbeta CDR3 regions were amplified from genomic DNA using the immunoSEQ Assay, a bias-controlled multiplex PCR. In the authors' own workflow: Within the assay, amplification of reference gene primers was used to estimate how many nucleated cells each sample contained. Sequence reads were collapsed and filtered to measure the absolute abundance of every unique TCRbeta CDR3 rearrangement. For each sample, productive Simpson clonality was calculated as the square root of Simpson's diversity index over productive rearrangements. The source is immuneACCESS, and TCRdb retained only in-frame sequences with V and J called. Part of the clones is not carried over; for the studies checked, unresolved V genes explain less than half of this, and the remainder is unexplained. V and J calls plus clone size are reproduced from that table; the DNA served to infer D and trimming. Within this sample are 350,000 to 550,000 clones, with around 87% of them counted one time only. The ten biggest clones cover roughly 1.1% of the sample.

The TCR sequence derives from a young man who had recovered from COVID-19. The sequencing sample was made of PBMCs or T cells enriched from blood (not recorded which). The rearranged segments are TRBV6-5 and TRBJ2-7; TRBD2 is possibly the D segment (5 matching bases). The CDR3 protein: CASSSPGRGEQYF. In nucleotides, the sequence is TGTGCCAGCAGTTCCCCCGGACGGGGCGAGCAGTACTTC.